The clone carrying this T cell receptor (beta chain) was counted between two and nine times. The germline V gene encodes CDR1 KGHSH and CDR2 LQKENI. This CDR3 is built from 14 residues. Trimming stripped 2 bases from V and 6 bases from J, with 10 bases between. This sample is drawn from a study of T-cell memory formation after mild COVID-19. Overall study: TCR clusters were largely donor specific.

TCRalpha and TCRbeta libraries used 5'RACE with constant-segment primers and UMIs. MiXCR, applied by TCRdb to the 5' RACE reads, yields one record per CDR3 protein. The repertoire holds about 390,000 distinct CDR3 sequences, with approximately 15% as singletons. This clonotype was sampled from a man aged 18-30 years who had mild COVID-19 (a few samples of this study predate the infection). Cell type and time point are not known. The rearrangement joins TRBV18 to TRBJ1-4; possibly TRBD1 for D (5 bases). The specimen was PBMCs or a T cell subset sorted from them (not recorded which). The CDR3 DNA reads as TGTGCCAGCTCACCATCGTTGACAGATGAAAAACTGTTTTTT. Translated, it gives CASSPSLTDEKLFF. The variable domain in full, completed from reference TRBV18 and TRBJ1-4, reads NAGVMQNPRHLVRRRGQEARLRCSPMKGHSHVYWYRQLPEEGLKFMVYLQKENIIDESGMPKERFSAEFPKEGPSILRIQQVVRGDSAAYFCASSPSLTDEKLFFGSGTQLSVL.